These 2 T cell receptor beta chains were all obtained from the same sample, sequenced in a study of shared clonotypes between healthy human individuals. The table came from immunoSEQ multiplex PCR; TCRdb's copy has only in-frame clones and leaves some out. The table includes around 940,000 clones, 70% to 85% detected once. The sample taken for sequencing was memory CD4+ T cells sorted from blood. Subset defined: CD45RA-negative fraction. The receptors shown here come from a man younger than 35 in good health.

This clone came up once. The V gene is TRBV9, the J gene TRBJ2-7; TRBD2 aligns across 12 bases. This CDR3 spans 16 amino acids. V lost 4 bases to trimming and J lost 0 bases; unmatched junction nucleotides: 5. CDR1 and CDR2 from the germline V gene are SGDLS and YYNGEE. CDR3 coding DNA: TGTGCCAGCAGCATCGGACTAGCGGGGAACTCCTACGAGCAGTACTTC. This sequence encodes CASSIGLAGNSYEQYF. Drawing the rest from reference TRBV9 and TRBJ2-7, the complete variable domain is DSGVTQTPKHLITATGQRVTLRCSPRSGDLSVYWYQQSLDQGLQFLIQYYNGEERAKGNILERFSAQQFPDLHSELNLSSLELGDSALYFCASSIGLAGNSYEQYFGPGTRLTVT.

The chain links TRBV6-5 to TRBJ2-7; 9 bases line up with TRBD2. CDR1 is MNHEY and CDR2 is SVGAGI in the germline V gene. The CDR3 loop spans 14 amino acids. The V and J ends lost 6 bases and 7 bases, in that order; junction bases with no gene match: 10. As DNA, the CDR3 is TGTGCCAGCAGCACACTAGCGGGTACGGGAGAGCAGTACTTC. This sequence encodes CASSTLAGTGEQYF.